The 14 T cell receptor beta chains below were found in one sample sequenced in a study of shared clonotypes between healthy human individuals. Profiling relied on immunoSEQ multiplex PCR, and the TCRdb table lists in-frame clones only, not all of them. Altogether about 680,000 clones are present, roughly 70% being singletons, with the ten largest covering 1.8%. The sequencing input was memory CD4+ T cells sorted from blood. Sample subset: CD45RA-negative fraction. These receptor sequences come from a woman in her twenties or thirties in good health.

CDR3 bases: TGTGCCAGTAGTCCCGAACCGGGACAGGGGAGGTACGAGCAGTACTTC. Its translation: CASSPEPGQGRYEQYF. This chain links TRBV19 with TRBJ2-7, with 10 positions matching TRBD1. V dropped 5 bases and J dropped 4; count of bases not matched to a gene: 11. The CDR3 has 16 amino acids. CDR1 LNHDA and CDR2 SQIVND come from the germline V gene (reference sequence).

The chain has TRBV28 and TRBJ1-4; the D gene is possibly TRBD1 (5 bases). V dropped 6 bases and J dropped 8 bases, with 16 bases sitting between them. This CDR3 comprises 14 residues. CDR1 is MDHEN and CDR2 is SYDVKM in the germline V gene. CDR3 residues: CASRGPGAKEKLFF. The CDR3 bases are TGTGCCAGCAGAGGGCCCGGGGCCAAGGAAAAACTGTTTTTT.

The rearrangement uses TRBV2 and TRBJ2-1; no definite D call. CDR3 length: 14 amino acids. Trimming removed 3 bases at V and 6 bases at J, with 12 bases between. Germline assignment: CDR1 SNHLY and CDR2 FYNNEI. The CDR3 here is CASSDERLFNEQFF. The CDR3 DNA sequence: TGTGCCAGCAGTGACGAGCGCCTATTCAATGAGCAGTTCTTC.

This clone has a handful of counts. This rearrangement joins TRBV28 to TRBJ1-5; unclear D gene. Germline CDR1 and CDR2: MDHEN and SYDVKM. The germline V and J ends were trimmed by 3 bases and 7 bases, with 10 bases remaining between them. This CDR3 comprises 13 residues. CDR3 nucleotide sequence: TGTGCCAGCAGTTTTGCCAACGGGCAGCCCCAGCATTTT. Its protein product is CASSFANGQPQHF.

The CDR3 sequence is CASSSGGAYTGELFF. CDR3 nucleotide sequence: TGCGCCAGCAGCTCCGGGGGCGCGTACACCGGGGAGCTGTTTTTT. The rearrangement links TRBV5-1 to TRBJ2-2; the D gene could be TRBD1 or TRBD2 (6 bases each). The CDR3 is 15 residues long. Germline V gene lookup returns CDR1 SGHRS and CDR2 YFSETQ. Trimming removed 3 bases at V and 3 bases at J, with 12 bases between.

The V and J genes are TRBV6-6 and TRBJ2-3; no reliable D call. Germline CDR1 MNHNY, CDR2 SVGAGI (reference sequence). The V gene lost 0 bases and the J gene lost 4 bases, with 5 bases spanning the gap. This CDR3 spans 13 amino acids. CDR3 amino acids: CASSYSSADTQYF. For the CDR3, the DNA is TGTGCCAGCAGTTACTCCTCAGCAGATACGCAGTATTTT.

The chain carries TRBV29-1 and TRBJ2-1, with 13 bases aligning to TRBD2. The CDR3 loop spans 15 amino acids. J was trimmed by 6 bases and V by 5 bases; bases with no gene match: 7. Germline V gives CDR1 SQVTM, CDR2 ANQGSEA. For the CDR3, the DNA is TGCAGCGTTCCCGATGGACTAGCGGGAGTCAATGAGCAGTTCTTC. Protein sequence: CSVPDGLAGVNEQFF.

This chain uses TRBV15 with TRBJ2-3, with TRBD1 identical over 7 bases. The germline CDR1 and CDR2 sequences are LNHNV and YYDKDF (reference sequence). The CDR3 loop spans 16 amino acids. V shed 4 bases and J 1 base; nucleotides not matched to a gene: 8. The CDR3 DNA follows: TGTGCCACCAGCAAGAACAGGGGAGCCGGCACAGATACGCAGTATTTT. Translated: CATSKNRGAGTDTQYF. Full variable domain (rest looked up from reference TRBV15 and TRBJ2-3): DAMVIQNPRYQVTQFGKPVTLSCSQTLNHNVMYWYQQKSSQAPKLLFHYYDKDFNNEADTPDNFQSRRPNTSFCFLDIRSPGLGDTAMYLCATSKNRGAGTDTQYFGPGTRLTVL.

Note on this clone: Other DNA sequences in the sample encode the same CDR3. The chain joins TRBV11-2 to TRBJ2-7; TRBD1 might be the D (5 bases). Germline loops: CDR1 SGHAT, CDR2 FQNNGV. Trimming took off 5 bases at V and 1 base at J, with 9 bases between the two ends. The CDR3 runs to 13 residues. This CDR3 is CASSLRTSYEQYF. The CDR3 DNA reads as TGTGCCAGCAGCCTGAGGACATCCTACGAGCAGTACTTC. Filled out from reference TRBV11-2 and TRBJ2-7, the complete variable domain reads EAGVAQSPRYKIIEKRQSVAFWCNPISGHATLYWYQQILGQGPKLLIQFQNNGVVDDSQLPKDRFSAERLKGVDSTLKIQPAKLEDSAVYLCASSLRTSYEQYFGPGTRLTVT.

J is TRBJ2-4 and V is TRBV2; D is uncertain. V was pared by 3 bases and J by 10 bases, with 4 bases between. Germline V CDR1 and CDR2: SNHLY, FYNNEI. This CDR3 is built from 10 residues. The CDR3 DNA follows: TGTGCCAGCAGTGACGGGATTCAGTACTTC. Protein product: CASSDGIQYF.

V and J are TRBV11-3 and TRBJ2-3; 9 bases map to TRBD1. This CDR3 has 17 amino acids. After removal of 0 bases from V and 0 bases from J, the junction contained 4 bases not matched to a gene. Germline V CDR1 and CDR2: SGHNT, YENEEA. DNA of the CDR3: TGTGCCAGCAGCTTAGACGGACAGGGGACTAGCACAGATACGCAGTATTTT. Translation gives CASSLDGQGTSTDTQYF.

The rearrangement links TRBV10-3 to TRBJ1-3; 9 bases match TRBD1. The CDR3 extends over 17 amino acids. Germline CDR1 ENHRY, CDR2 SYGVKD. V was clipped by 4 bases and J by 2 bases; unmatched bases: 9. DNA of the CDR3: TGTGCCATCAGTGGGGGGACAGGGTCGATTACTGGAAACACCATATATTTT. Its translation: CAISGGTGSITGNTIYF.

J is TRBJ1-3 and V is TRBV7-2; D gene ambiguous. The CDR3 loop spans 17 amino acids. Germline assignment: CDR1 SGHTA and CDR2 FQGNSA. Trimming stripped 5 bases from V and 4 bases from J, with 21 bases between. CDR3 protein: CASSPPGGVRPGNTIYF. The DNA for the CDR3 is TGTGCCAGCAGCCCCCCAGGCGGCGTCAGGCCCGGAAACACCATATATTTT.

This clone has a handful of counts. This chain links TRBV7-2 with TRBJ2-2; 10 positions agree with TRBD2. This CDR3 comprises 17 residues. V shed 0 bases and J 7 bases; nucleotides not matched to a gene: 8. The germline V gene encodes CDR1 SGHTA and CDR2 FQGNSA. In DNA, the CDR3 is TGTGCCAGCAGCTTAGCCTCTAGCGGGAGATCGGTCGGGGAGCTGTTTTTT. Amino acids: CASSLASSGRSVGELFF.